These 21 T cell receptor beta chains were all obtained from the same sample, sequenced in a study of regulatory T cells in long-lasting Graves disease. The time point is: persistent/refractory GD, antithyroid drugs over 5 years with positive TRAb. Isolated PBMC RNA provided the starting material for the TCR library. Library construction for TCR beta used iRepertoire HTBI primers and Arm-PCR of CDR3 regions. TCRdb ran MiXCR on the multiplex PCR reads and lists one entry per CDR3 protein. The data hold 300,000 to 400,000 distinct CDR3 sequences, with roughly 21% observed a single time. This sample comprised peripheral blood mononuclear cells (PBMCs), obtained when the disease was refractory, from a patient treated with antithyroid drugs. Every receptor here comes from a female donor with Graves disease.

This clonotype was counted at least ten times. The chain uses TRBV3-1 and TRBJ2-4; 7 nucleotides match TRBD1. Looked up from germline, CDR1 is LGHDT and CDR2 is YNNKEL (reference sequence). The trim removed 6 bases at V and 0 bases at J, leaving 2 bases unmatched. This CDR3 is 14 amino acids long. The CDR3 is CASSDREAKNIQYF. The CDR3 bases are TGTGCCAGCAGTGACAGGGAAGCCAAAAACATTCAGTACTTC.

This chain uses TRBV18 with TRBJ2-3; TRBD1 aligns across 7 bases. This CDR3 region has 15 residues. V trimming: 4 bases; J trimming: 4 bases; junction bases outside the gene matches: 8. Germline values: CDR1 KGHSH, CDR2 LQKENI. The CDR3 here is CASSQATGSADTQYF. In nucleotides, the CDR3 is TGTGCCAGCTCACAAGCGACAGGGTCAGCAGATACGCAGTATTTT.

This sequence joins TRBV20-1 and TRBJ2-4, with 7 positions matching TRBD2. This CDR3 is built from 15 residues. Germline loops: CDR1 DFQATT, CDR2 SNEGSKA (reference sequence). J was trimmed by 1 base and V by 6 bases; bases with no gene match: 9. CDR3 DNA sequence: TGCAGTGCCCTAGGACTAGTCGGGGCCAAAAACATTCAGTACTTC. Protein: CSALGLVGAKNIQYF.

This clonotype was observed a handful of times. This could be a read error, since a much larger clone is one nucleotide away. No conserved phenylalanine or tryptophan ends this CDR3, so it is likely a read error. This sequence joins TRBV11-1 and TRBJ2-7; 7 nucleotides align to TRBD2. The V gene's germline CDR1 is SGHAT and CDR2 FQDESV (reference sequence). The CDR3 consists of 15 residues. V lost 3 bases to trimming and J lost 6 bases; unmatched junction nucleotides: 11. The CDR3 sequence is CASSFGRGRNGEQYL. DNA for the CDR3: TGTGCCAGCAGCTTTGGGAGGGGTCGGAATGGCGAGCAGTACCTC.

This clonotype was recorded at least ten times. CDR3 loop: CASRGLAGEYEQYF. In nucleotides, the CDR3 is TGTGCCAGCAGAGGACTAGCGGGAGAATACGAGCAGTACTTC. This chain uses TRBV27 with TRBJ2-7, with TRBD2 matching 13 bases. V trimming: 6 bases; J trimming: 4 bases; junction bases outside the gene matches: 3. Looked up from germline, CDR1 is MNHEY and CDR2 is SMNVEV (reference sequence). This CDR3 comprises 14 residues.

This clonotype was seen repeatedly, ten times or more. The CDR3 sequence is CASSSGQGAGGYGYTF. CDR3 in DNA: TGTGCCAGCAGTTCCGGACAGGGGGCCGGCGGCTATGGCTACACCTTC. This chain connects TRBV28 to TRBJ1-2, with 11 bases identical to TRBD1. The trim removed 4 bases at V and 4 bases at J, leaving 8 bases unmatched. Germline V gene sequence: CDR1 MDHEN, CDR2 SYDVKM. This CDR3 is built from 16 residues.

The chain couples TRBV18 to TRBJ2-6; D remains unclear. CDR3 length: 15 amino acids. V lost 3 bases to trimming and J lost 0 bases, with 6 bases between them. Germline V gives CDR1 KGHSH, CDR2 LQKENI. DNA of the CDR3: TGTGCCAGCTCACCGAGAAGCTCTGGGGCCAACGTCCTGACTTTC. This sequence encodes CASSPRSSGANVLTF.

This clonotype has ten or more counts. This sequence joins TRBV28 and TRBJ2-5, with 8 bases aligning to TRBD1. The J segment lost 2 bases and the V segment lost 6 bases, leaving 8 bases of the junction unmatched. This CDR3 region has 15 residues. CDR1 MDHEN and CDR2 SYDVKM come from the germline V gene. CDR3 protein: CASSPQGAGQETQYF. Written as DNA, the CDR3 is TGTGCCAGCAGCCCCCAGGGGGCGGGGCAAGAGACCCAGTACTTC.

This clonotype was found many times. The chain joins TRBV6-1 to TRBJ2-7; 7 bases line up with TRBD1. CDR1 and CDR2 (germline): MNHNS, SASEGT. The J segment lost 2 bases and the V segment lost 3 bases, leaving 13 bases of the junction unmatched. The CDR3 is 17 amino acids. The CDR3 DNA reads TGTGCCAGCAGTGATTATCCAACCGACAGGGCGGCCTACGAGCAGTACTTC. It translates to CASSDYPTDRAAYEQYF.

This clonotype has at least ten counts. V and J are TRBV28 and TRBJ2-7, with D tentatively TRBD2 (5 bases). The V end was cut by 3 bases, the J end by 0 bases, with 18 bases between. CDR3 length: 17 residues. Germline V lookup: CDR1 MDHEN, CDR2 SYDVKM. CDR3 DNA sequence: TGTGCCAGCAGTTTGTCTCTAGCCGATTCGTTCTCCTACGAGCAGTACTTC. This sequence encodes CASSLSLADSFSYEQYF.

To note about this clonotype: A much larger clone differs from this one at a single base, so this may be a read error. This chain joins TRBV6-1 and TRBJ2-4; TRBD2 agrees at 12 bases. CDR1 is MNHNS, CDR2 SASEGT, per germline. The CDR3 totals 20 residues. The CDR3 reads CVSGTGRLLLTSGSGNIQYF. The DNA of the CDR3 is TGTGTCAGCGGGACAGGGAGGTTACTGCTGACTAGCGGGAGTGGCAACATTCAGTACTTC.

This clonotype was counted only a few times. The rearrangement joins TRBV30 to TRBJ2-4; unclear D gene. The CDR3 contains 16 residues. V lost 3 bases, J lost 0 bases, and 15 bases lay in between. Germline V gene sequence: CDR1 GTSNPN, CDR2 SVGIG (reference sequence). The CDR3 region is CAWRRPGVLAKNIQYF. For the CDR3, the DNA is TGTGCCTGGAGGCGCCCCGGAGTTCTAGCCAAAAACATTCAGTACTTC.

J is TRBJ2-7 and V is TRBV6-1; a possible D gene is TRBD1 (6 bases). The CDR3 is made up of 13 amino acids. V was cut by 7 bases and J by 3 bases, with 13 bases left in between. Germline V gene data show CDR1 as MNHNS and CDR2 as SASEGT. CDR3 amino acids: CASTGTTFYEQYF. The DNA for the CDR3 is TGTGCCAGCACCGGGACAACCTTCTACGAGCAGTACTTC.

This clonotype was seen a few times. The chain links TRBV19 to TRBJ1-5, with D possibly TRBD1 on 5 matching bases. Germline V gives CDR1 LNHDA, CDR2 SQIVND (reference sequence). The CDR3 has 15 residues. V shed 6 bases and J shed 4 bases, with 16 bases lying between them. The CDR3 here is CASSNAGAANQPQHF. The CDR3, as DNA: TGTGCCAGTAGCAACGCCGGGGCAGCAAATCAGCCCCAGCATTTT. The whole variable domain, remainder taken from reference TRBV19 and TRBJ1-5, is DGGITQSPKYLFRKEGQNVTLSCEQNLNHDAMYWYRQDPGQGLRLIYYSQIVNDFQKGDIAEGYSVSREKKESFPLTVTSAQKNPTAFYLCASSNAGAANQPQHFGDGTRLSIL.

This clonotype was recorded only once. The chain has TRBV12-3 or TRBV12-4 and TRBJ2-2; TRBD1 matches 7 bases. This CDR3 comprises 13 residues. Trimming cost V 8 bases and J 3 bases; bases outside gene matches: 3. The CDR3 region has the DNA TGTGCCAGCTGGGACAGACACACCGGGGAGCTGTTTTTT. It encodes CASWDRHTGELFF.

This clonotype was counted ten times or more. The chain is built from TRBV5-1 and TRBJ2-7, with D possibly being TRBD1 (5 bases). V was cut by 1 base and J by 2 bases, with 7 bases left in between. Germline CDR1 SGHRS, CDR2 YFSETQ. This CDR3 has 13 residues. The CDR3 region is CASSLTGPYEQYF. The CDR3 DNA sequence: TGCGCCAGCAGCTTGACAGGACCCTACGAGCAGTACTTC.

This rearrangement joins TRBV12-3 or TRBV12-4 to TRBJ1-3, with D possibly matching TRBD1 (5 bases). V shed 4 bases and J shed 0 bases, with 10 bases lying between them. This CDR3 is built from 15 residues. As DNA, the CDR3 is TGTGCCAGCAGTTGGGGACGGAGCTCTGGAAACACCATATATTTT. This encodes CASSWGRSSGNTIYF.

The genes are TRBV3-1 and TRBJ1-3; TRBD1 might be the D (5 bases). Looked up from germline, CDR1 is LGHDT and CDR2 is YNNKEL (reference sequence). This CDR3 is 15 amino acids long. V was shortened by 0 bases and J by 0 bases, with 6 bases between the two germline ends. CDR3 DNA sequence: TGTGCCAGCAGCCAAGAAGACAGCTCTGGAAACACCATATATTTT. Amino acids: CASSQEDSSGNTIYF.

This chain connects TRBV9 to TRBJ1-5, with D perhaps TRBD1 (6 bases). Germline loops: CDR1 SGDLS, CDR2 YYNGEE. The CDR3 length is 15 residues. The ends were cut back, 8 bases at V and 0 bases at J, with 15 bases in the middle. In DNA form, the CDR3 reads TGTGCCAGTGGGCCTGGGGGGCTTAGCAATCAGCCCCAGCATTTT. Encoded protein: CASGPGGLSNQPQHF.

The V call is TRBV27, the J call TRBJ1-3, with D uncertain. Germline lookup yields CDR1 MNHEY and CDR2 SMNVEV (reference sequence). CDR3 length: 17 residues. With 4 bases removed from V and 0 bases from J, the gap between germline ends came to 16 bases. DNA for the CDR3: TGTGCCAGCAGTTCCCTCCCCTTGAGTCGCTCTGGAAACACCATATATTTT. As protein: CASSSLPLSRSGNTIYF.

This clonotype was seen ten or more times. The rearrangement links TRBV6-1 to TRBJ2-5, with 8 nucleotides matching TRBD2. The CDR3 totals 17 residues. In germline, CDR1 is MNHNS, CDR2 SASEGT. V lost 2 bases, J lost 4 bases, and 12 bases stayed unmatched. The CDR3 DNA is TGTGCCAGCAGTGAACACCTATTAGCGGGGTTGGTAGAGACCCAGTACTTC. Translation gives CASSEHLLAGLVETQYF.